One and the same sample provided the 13 T cell receptor beta chains below, sequenced in a study of siplizumab effects on memory and regulatory T cells. Produced via immunoSEQ multiplex PCR; TCRdb's table is partial and in-frame only. Among tens of thousands of clones listed, about 90% were seen once. The sample comprised naive CD4+ T cells sorted from blood. All receptors come from a human donor in good health.

This rearrangement joins TRBV2 to TRBJ2-7, with TRBD1 as a possible D gene (7 bases). Between the trimmed V and J ends, which lost 5 bases and 1 base, there was a span of 12 bases. Germline-derived CDR1 and CDR2 are SNHLY and FYNNEI. The CDR3 sequence is 14 residues long. The CDR3 loop reads CASSSRDSSYEQYF. CDR3 DNA sequence: TGTGCCAGCAGTTCGCGGGACAGTTCCTACGAGCAGTACTTC.

V gene TRBV11-3 combines with J gene TRBJ2-1; D remains ambiguous. Trimming took 2 bases from V and 14 from J, leaving 19 bases between them. Germline assignment: CDR1 SGHNT and CDR2 YENEEA. The CDR3 is 14 residues long. CDR3 loop: CASSLNSVGLIKFF. The CDR3 DNA follows: TGTGCCAGCAGCTTAAATTCGGTCGGGTTGATTAAGTTCTTC.

Comments on this clone: The same CDR3 is also encoded by other DNA sequences in this sample. J is TRBJ2-7 and V is TRBV19, with D unresolved. V dropped 2 bases and J dropped 1 base, with 6 bases sitting between them. CDR1 and CDR2 (germline): LNHDA, SQIVND (reference sequence). The CDR3 runs to 13 residues. Here the CDR3 reads CASSIRQSYEQYF. DNA of the CDR3: TGTGCCAGTAGTATACGGCAGTCCTACGAGCAGTACTTC.

The CDR3 region has the DNA TGTGCCAGCAGTGAACCGTCGCGGGGTAGGCGTCAGCCCCAGCATTTT. It translates to CASSEPSRGRRQPQHF. The rearrangement links TRBV6-1 to TRBJ1-5; no reliable D call. V was clipped by 2 bases and J by 6 bases, with 17 bases between them. The germline V gene encodes CDR1 MNHNS and CDR2 SASEGT. The CDR3 is 16 amino acids.

This clone was found once. This chain uses TRBV5-1 with TRBJ2-7; D remains unclear. In germline, CDR1 is SGHRS, CDR2 YFSETQ. This CDR3 region has 12 residues. V lost 0 bases and J 3 bases, leaving 4 bases between the germline ends. CDR3 in amino acids: CASSLDNYEQYF. The CDR3 DNA sequence: TGCGCCAGCAGCTTGGACAACTACGAGCAGTACTTC. The whole variable domain, filled in from reference TRBV5-1 and TRBJ2-7, reads KAGVTQTPRYLIKTRGQQVTLSCSPISGHRSVSWYQQTPGQGLQFLFEYFSETQRNKGNFPGRFSGRQFSNSRSEMNVSTLELGDSALYLCASSLDNYEQYFGPGTRLTVT.

J is TRBJ2-2 and V is TRBV19, with D unclear. V was shortened by 2 bases and J by 5 bases, with 15 bases between the two germline ends. This CDR3 spans 16 amino acids. Germline values: CDR1 LNHDA, CDR2 SQIVND (reference sequence). For the CDR3, the DNA is TGTGCCAGTAGTATACTATTTCGCCAGTTTACCGGGGAGCTGTTTTTT. Translated, it gives CASSILFRQFTGELFF.

The chain combines TRBV11-2 with TRBJ2-1; a weak D match, TRBD2 (5 bases). The CDR3 is made up of 12 amino acids. V was cut by 3 bases and J by 10 bases, with 10 bases left in between. Germline CDR1 is SGHAT and CDR2 is FQNNGV. The CDR3 sequence is CASSFLEREQFF. The CDR3 DNA reads TGTGCCAGCAGCTTCCTAGAGCGGGAGCAGTTCTTC.

This clone was counted only a few times. The rearrangement links TRBV11-2 to TRBJ1-3; 7 nucleotides agree with TRBD1. Germline CDR1 and CDR2: SGHAT and FQNNGV. This CDR3 is built from 13 residues. After removal of 5 bases from V and 8 bases from J, the junction contained 6 bases not matched to a gene. The CDR3 nucleotides are TGTGCCAGCAGCGCACAGGGGAAGGACACCATATATTTT. This translates into CASSAQGKDTIYF.

The chain recombines TRBV5-1 with TRBJ1-6; TRBD1 aligns across 10 bases. The V and J ends lost 0 bases and 7 bases, in that order; junction bases with no gene match: 13. CDR1 and CDR2 (germline): SGHRS, YFSETQ. The CDR3 is 19 amino acids. The CDR3 DNA follows: TGCGCCAGCAGCTTGGCGTGGGACAGGGGTCCCGACCCCAATTCACCCCTCCACTTT. Protein: CASSLAWDRGPDPNSPLHF.

This rearrangement joins TRBV19 to TRBJ2-2; the D gene is possibly TRBD2 (6 bases). V was clipped by 4 bases and J by 1 base, with 16 bases between them. This CDR3 has 17 residues. CDR1 is LNHDA, CDR2 SQIVND, per germline (reference sequence). The CDR3 sequence is CASSKGTLSGNTGELFF. CDR3 DNA sequence: TGTGCCAGTAGTAAGGGGACTTTAAGCGGGAACACCGGGGAGCTGTTTTTT.

This CDR3 is CASSLYGGGGEQYF. The CDR3 DNA reads TGTGCCAGCAGTTTATATGGCGGAGGGGGCGAGCAGTACTTC. This chain connects TRBV27 to TRBJ2-7, with D perhaps given as TRBD1 or TRBD2 (6 bases each). The germline V and J ends were trimmed by 1 base and 6 bases, with 13 bases remaining between them. CDR3 length equals 14 residues. CDR1 MNHEY and CDR2 SMNVEV come from the germline V gene (reference sequence).

This chain links TRBV7-8 with TRBJ2-7; D remains ambiguous. Germline-derived CDR1 and CDR2 are SGHVS and FQNEAQ. This CDR3 is built from 14 residues. The V and J ends lost 2 bases and 4 bases respectively, with 12 bases between them. The CDR3 DNA sequence: TGTGCCAGCAGCTTACTTCCGCCCTCATACGAGCAGTACTTC. This sequence encodes CASSLLPPSYEQYF.

This clone was recorded only once. This chain joins TRBV7-8 and TRBJ2-7, with D possibly TRBD2 on 5 matching bases. CDR3 length: 15 residues. Germline CDR1 reads SGHVS; CDR2 reads FQNEAQ. V shed 5 bases and J shed 1 base, with 15 bases lying between them. The CDR3 is CASSTNSGSSYEQYF. CDR3 nucleotide sequence: TGTGCCAGCAGCACTAACTCGGGAAGTTCCTACGAGCAGTACTTC.